The next 10 T cell receptor beta chains were all read from a single sample in a study of OX40 agonist ivuxolimab in advanced cancers. Sequencing was performed with immunoSEQ multiplex PCR; in TCRdb, only in-frame clones are kept and a portion is missing. The top ten clones hold roughly 12% of a sample with fewer than 60,000 clones, approximately 90% of them seen once. Specimen: CD4+ or CD8+ T cells sorted from blood, collected in a trial of the OX40 agonist ivuxolimab. The receptors were gathered from an adult with an advanced solid tumor such as melanoma, head and neck, liver or kidney cancer.

The chain has TRBV13 and TRBJ2-3, with TRBD2 matching 13 bases. The CDR3 is 16 residues long. The V and J ends lost 3 bases and 5 bases, in that order; junction bases with no gene match: 5. Germline V gives CDR1 PRHDT, CDR2 FYEKMQ (reference sequence). CDR3: CASSLMRTSGRDTQYF. As DNA, the CDR3 is TGTGCCAGCAGCTTGATGCGGACTAGCGGGAGAGATACGCAGTATTTT.

On this clone: Other nucleotide sequences in the sample specify the same CDR3. The V call is TRBV7-9, the J call TRBJ2-7; 9 nucleotides match TRBD1. This CDR3 is 15 amino acids long. The V gene end was trimmed by 6 bases and the J gene end by 5 bases; junction bases not matched to a gene: 11. The germline gives CDR1 SEHNR, CDR2 FQNEAQ (reference sequence). CDR3 amino acids: CASSSARTGANEQYF. In nucleotides, the CDR3 is TGTGCCAGCAGTTCGGCCAGGACAGGGGCGAACGAGCAGTACTTC.

The chain joins TRBV7-8 to TRBJ1-5; the match to TRBD1 covers 7 bases. The trim removed 5 bases at V and 10 bases at J, leaving 17 bases unmatched. CDR1 and CDR2 (germline): SGHVS, FQNEAQ. This CDR3 comprises 16 residues. CDR3 region: CASSPTPTGVQDPQHF. In DNA, the CDR3 is TGTGCCAGCAGCCCTACCCCTACAGGGGTCCAGGATCCCCAGCATTTT.

This clone was seen only a few times. The CDR3 loop is CASSVVNGPGELFF. Written as DNA, the CDR3 is TGTGCCAGCAGCGTAGTGAACGGACCCGGGGAGCTGTTTTTT. This chain joins TRBV9 and TRBJ2-2; D is unresolved. The germline V and J ends were trimmed by 0 bases and 6 bases, with 9 bases remaining between them. The CDR3 is 14 amino acids. The germline gives CDR1 SGDLS, CDR2 YYNGEE.

The chain employs TRBV27 and TRBJ2-6; TRBD1 might be the D (5 bases). The CDR3 is 17 amino acids. The V gene's germline CDR1 is MNHEY and CDR2 SMNVEV (reference sequence). V lost 4 bases, J lost 0 bases, and 13 bases lay in between. The CDR3 DNA sequence: TGTGCCAGCAGTTCCCGCAGGGTTCTCTCTGGGGCCAACGTCCTGACTTTC. This gives the protein CASSSRRVLSGANVLTF.

The chain is built from TRBV6-5 and TRBJ2-2, with D uncertain. CDR1 and CDR2 from the germline V gene are MNHEY and SVGAGI. The ends were cut back, 6 bases at V and 4 bases at J, with 9 bases in the middle. This CDR3 is 13 amino acids long. In nucleotides, the CDR3 is TGTGCCAGCAGCCCAACTCGCACCGGGGAGCTGTTTTTT. Protein: CASSPTRTGELFF.

This clone was found once. V is TRBV28 and J is TRBJ1-5; perhaps TRBD1 as D (5 bases). Germline V CDR1 and CDR2: MDHEN, SYDVKM. Trimming left V 7 bases short and J 0 bases short, with 19 bases between. This CDR3 spans 17 amino acids. CDR3 sequence (DNA): TGTGCCAGCAACACCCCGGGGGACTTTTATAGCAATCAGCCCCAGCATTTT. This codes for CASNTPGDFYSNQPQHF. Full variable domain (missing parts from reference TRBV28 and TRBJ1-5): DVKVTQSSRYLVKRTGEKVFLECVQDMDHENMFWYRQDPGLGLRLIYFSYDVKMKEKGDIPEGYSVSREKKERFSLILESASTNQTSMYLCASNTPGDFYSNQPQHFGDGTRLSIL.

In its sample, this clone was seen once. The genes are TRBV27 and TRBJ1-6; D ambiguous. V was cut by 6 bases and J by 4 bases, with 7 bases left in between. Germline V gene data show CDR1 as MNHEY and CDR2 as SMNVEV (reference sequence). The CDR3 contains 13 residues. Here the CDR3 reads CASRTYYNSPLHF. The CDR3 DNA reads as TGTGCCAGCAGGACGTATTATAATTCACCCCTCCACTTT.

This clone has just one count. The DNA for the CDR3 is TGTGCCAGCAGTTACGACGGACAGGGATACTACGAGCAGTACTTC. Its translation: CASSYDGQGYYEQYF. The chain uses TRBV6-5 and TRBJ2-7, with 8 bases matching TRBD1. Germline CDR1 MNHEY, CDR2 SVGAGI. This CDR3 contains 15 residues. Losses at the gene ends were 2 bases for V and 3 bases for J; bases not matched to a gene: 6.

The chain combines TRBV21-1 with TRBJ2-5. TRBV21-1 is flagged as a pseudogene. This CDR3 comprises 16 residues. The CDR3 protein is CASSQYRYTFSETQYF. The CDR3 DNA reads TGTGCCAGCAGTCAGTACCGCTACACTTTCTCTGAGACCCAGTACTTC.